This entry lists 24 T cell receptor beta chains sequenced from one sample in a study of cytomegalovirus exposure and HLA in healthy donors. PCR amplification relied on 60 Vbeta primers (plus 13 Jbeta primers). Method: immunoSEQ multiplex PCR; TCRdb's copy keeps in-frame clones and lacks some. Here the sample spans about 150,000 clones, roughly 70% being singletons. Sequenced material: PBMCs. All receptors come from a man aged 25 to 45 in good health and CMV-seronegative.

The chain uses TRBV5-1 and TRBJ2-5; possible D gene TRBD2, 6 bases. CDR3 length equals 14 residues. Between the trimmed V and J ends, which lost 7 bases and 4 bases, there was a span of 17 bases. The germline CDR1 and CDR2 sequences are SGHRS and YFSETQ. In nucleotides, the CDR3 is TGCGCCAGCTCTCGTTTGGGGGGACGAGAGACCCAGTACTTC. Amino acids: CASSRLGGRETQYF. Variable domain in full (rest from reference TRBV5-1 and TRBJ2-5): KAGVTQTPRYLIKTRGQQVTLSCSPISGHRSVSWYQQTPGQGLQFLFEYFSETQRNKGNFPGRFSGRQFSNSRSEMNVSTLELGDSALYLCASSRLGGRETQYFGPGTRLLVL.

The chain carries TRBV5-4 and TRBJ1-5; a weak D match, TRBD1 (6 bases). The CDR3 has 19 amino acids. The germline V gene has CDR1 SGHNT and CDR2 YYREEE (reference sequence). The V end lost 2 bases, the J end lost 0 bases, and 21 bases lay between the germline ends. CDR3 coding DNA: TGTGCCAGCAGCTTCCTACCAAGCCACAGGGTTCCTAGCAATCAGCCCCAGCATTTT. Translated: CASSFLPSHRVPSNQPQHF. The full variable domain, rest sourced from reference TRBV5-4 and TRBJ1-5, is ETGVTQSPTHLIKTRGQQVTLRCSSQSGHNTVSWYQQALGQGPQFIFQYYREEENGRGNFPPRFSGLQFPNYSSELNVNALELDDSALYLCASSFLPSHRVPSNQPQHFGDGTRLSIL.

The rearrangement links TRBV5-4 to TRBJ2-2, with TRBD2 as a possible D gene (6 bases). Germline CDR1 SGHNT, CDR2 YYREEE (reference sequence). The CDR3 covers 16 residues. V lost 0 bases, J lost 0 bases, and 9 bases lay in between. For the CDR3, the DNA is TGTGCCAGCAGCTTGGGAGGGACTTCGAACACCGGGGAGCTGTTTTTT. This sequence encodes CASSLGGTSNTGELFF. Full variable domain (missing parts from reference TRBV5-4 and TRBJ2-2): ETGVTQSPTHLIKTRGQQVTLRCSSQSGHNTVSWYQQALGQGPQFIFQYYREEENGRGNFPPRFSGLQFPNYSSELNVNALELDDSALYLCASSLGGTSNTGELFFGEGSRLTVL.

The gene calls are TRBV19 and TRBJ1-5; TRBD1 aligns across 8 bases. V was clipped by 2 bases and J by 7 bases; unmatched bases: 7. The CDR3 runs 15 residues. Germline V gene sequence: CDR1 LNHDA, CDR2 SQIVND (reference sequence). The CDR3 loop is CASSIQGRGQQPQHF. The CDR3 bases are TGTGCCAGTAGTATACAGGGCAGGGGGCAACAGCCCCAGCATTTT.

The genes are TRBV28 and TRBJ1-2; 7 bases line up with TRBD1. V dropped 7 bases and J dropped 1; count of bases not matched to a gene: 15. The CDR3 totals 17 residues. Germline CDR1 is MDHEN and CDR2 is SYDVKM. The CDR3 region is CASTSKFRQGGNYGYTF. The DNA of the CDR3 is TGTGCCAGCACCTCGAAATTTAGACAGGGAGGTAACTATGGCTACACCTTC.

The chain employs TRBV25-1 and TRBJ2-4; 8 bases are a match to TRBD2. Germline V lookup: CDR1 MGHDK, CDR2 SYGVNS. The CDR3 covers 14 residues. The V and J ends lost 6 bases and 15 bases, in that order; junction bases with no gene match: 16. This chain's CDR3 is CASRGSGQRERVYF. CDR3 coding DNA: TGTGCCAGCAGGGGGTCAGGCCAGCGGGAGAGGGTGTACTTC.

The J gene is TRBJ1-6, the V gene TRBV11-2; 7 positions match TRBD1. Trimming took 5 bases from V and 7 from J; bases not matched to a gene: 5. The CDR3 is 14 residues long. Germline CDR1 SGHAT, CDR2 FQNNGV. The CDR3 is CASSITGENSPLHF. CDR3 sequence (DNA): TGTGCCAGCAGCATTACAGGGGAAAATTCACCCCTCCACTTT.

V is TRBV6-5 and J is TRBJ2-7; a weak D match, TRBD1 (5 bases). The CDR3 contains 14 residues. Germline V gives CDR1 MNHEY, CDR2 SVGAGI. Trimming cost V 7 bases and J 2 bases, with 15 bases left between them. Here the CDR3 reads CASTLAGSPYEQYF. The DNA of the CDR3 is TGTGCCAGCACCCTCGCAGGGTCCCCCTACGAGCAGTACTTC.

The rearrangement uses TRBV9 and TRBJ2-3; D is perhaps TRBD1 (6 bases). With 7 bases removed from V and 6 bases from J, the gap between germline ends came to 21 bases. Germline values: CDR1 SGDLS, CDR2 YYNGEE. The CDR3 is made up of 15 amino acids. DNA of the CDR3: TGTGCCAGCGCTGGGGGACACACTGAAGGGGATACGCAGTATTTT. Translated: CASAGGHTEGDTQYF.

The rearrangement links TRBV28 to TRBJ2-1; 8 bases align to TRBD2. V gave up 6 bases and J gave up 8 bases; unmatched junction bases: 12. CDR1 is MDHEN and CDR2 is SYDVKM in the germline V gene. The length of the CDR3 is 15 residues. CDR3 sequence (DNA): TGTGCCAGCAGCGTCCCGGGACTAGGCGGAGATGAGCAGTTCTTC. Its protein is CASSVPGLGGDEQFF.

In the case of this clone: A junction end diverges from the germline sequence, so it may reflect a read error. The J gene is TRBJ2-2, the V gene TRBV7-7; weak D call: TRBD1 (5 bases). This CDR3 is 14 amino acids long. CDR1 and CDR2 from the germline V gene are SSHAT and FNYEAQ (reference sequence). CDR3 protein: CASSLRGNTGELFF. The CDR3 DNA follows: TGTGCTAGCAGCTTAAGGGGGAACACCGGGGAGCTGTTTTTT.

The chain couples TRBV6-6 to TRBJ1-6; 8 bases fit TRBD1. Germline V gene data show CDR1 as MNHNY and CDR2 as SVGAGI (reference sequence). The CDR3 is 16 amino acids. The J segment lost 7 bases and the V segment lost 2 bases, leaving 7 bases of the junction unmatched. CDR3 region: CASSYRAGGRNSPLHF. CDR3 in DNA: TGTGCCAGCAGTTACAGGGCAGGGGGCCGGAATTCACCCCTCCACTTT.

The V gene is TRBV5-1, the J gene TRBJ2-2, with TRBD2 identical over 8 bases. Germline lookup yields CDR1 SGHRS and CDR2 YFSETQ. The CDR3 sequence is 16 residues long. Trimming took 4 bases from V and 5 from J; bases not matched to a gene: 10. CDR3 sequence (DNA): TGCGCCAGCAGCCCGCGGGGGGCATATGGGACCGGGGAGCTGTTTTTT. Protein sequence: CASSPRGAYGTGELFF.

DNA of the CDR3: TGTGCCAGCAGTGGAAGGGACAGGGGAGGCTACGAGCAGTACTTC. Amino acids: CASSGRDRGGYEQYF. The chain is built from TRBV2 and TRBJ2-5; 10 nucleotides match TRBD1. TRBJ2-7 explains the end of the DNA better; the J call may be wrong. This CDR3 is built from 15 residues. The germline CDR1 and CDR2 sequences are SNHLY and FYNNEI.

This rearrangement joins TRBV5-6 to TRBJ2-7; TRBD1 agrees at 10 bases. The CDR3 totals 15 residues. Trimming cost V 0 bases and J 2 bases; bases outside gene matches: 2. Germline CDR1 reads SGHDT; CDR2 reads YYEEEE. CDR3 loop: CASSLVGTGAYEQYF. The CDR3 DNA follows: TGTGCCAGCAGCTTGGTTGGGACAGGGGCCTACGAGCAGTACTTC.

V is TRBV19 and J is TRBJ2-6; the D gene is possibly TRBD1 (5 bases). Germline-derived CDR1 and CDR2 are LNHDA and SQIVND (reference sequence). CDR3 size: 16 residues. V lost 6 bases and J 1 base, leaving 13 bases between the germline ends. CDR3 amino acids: CASSRPQGSGANVLTF. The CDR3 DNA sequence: TGTGCCAGTAGCCGACCCCAGGGATCTGGGGCCAACGTCCTGACTTTC.

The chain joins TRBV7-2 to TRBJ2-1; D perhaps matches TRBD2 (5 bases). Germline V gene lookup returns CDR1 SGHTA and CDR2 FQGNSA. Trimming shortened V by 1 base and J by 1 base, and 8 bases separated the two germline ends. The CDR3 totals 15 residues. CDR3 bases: TGTGCCAGCAGCTTAGGCCTAGCTTCCTACAATGAGCAGTTCTTC. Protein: CASSLGLASYNEQFF.

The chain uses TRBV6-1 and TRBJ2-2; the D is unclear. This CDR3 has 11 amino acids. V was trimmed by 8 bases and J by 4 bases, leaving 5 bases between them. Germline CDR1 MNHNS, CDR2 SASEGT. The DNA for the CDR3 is TGTGCCAGCGTCCTCACCGGGGAGCTGTTTTTT. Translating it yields CASVLTGELFF.

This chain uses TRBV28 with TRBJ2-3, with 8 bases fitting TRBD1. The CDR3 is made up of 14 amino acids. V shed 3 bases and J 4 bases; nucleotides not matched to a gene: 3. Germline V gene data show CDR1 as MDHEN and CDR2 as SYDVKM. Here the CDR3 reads CASSFDRGADTQYF. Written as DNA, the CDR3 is TGTGCCAGCAGTTTCGACAGGGGTGCAGATACGCAGTATTTT.

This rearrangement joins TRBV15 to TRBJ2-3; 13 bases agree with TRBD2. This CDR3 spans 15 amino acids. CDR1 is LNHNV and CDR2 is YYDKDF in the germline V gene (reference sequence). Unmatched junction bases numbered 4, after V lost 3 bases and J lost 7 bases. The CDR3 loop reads CATSSDGTSGNTQYF. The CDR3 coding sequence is TGTGCCACCAGCAGTGACGGGACTAGCGGGAATACGCAGTATTTT.

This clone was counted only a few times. The CDR3, as DNA: TGTGCCAGCAGTTTCACAGGGACCTACCCCGGGGAGCTGTTTTTT. Its protein product is CASSFTGTYPGELFF. The chain links TRBV27 to TRBJ2-2, with TRBD1 as a possible D gene (6 bases). CDR1 is MNHEY and CDR2 is SMNVEV in the germline V gene (reference sequence). V gave up 3 bases and J gave up 6 bases, with 14 bases separating them. CDR3 length equals 15 residues.

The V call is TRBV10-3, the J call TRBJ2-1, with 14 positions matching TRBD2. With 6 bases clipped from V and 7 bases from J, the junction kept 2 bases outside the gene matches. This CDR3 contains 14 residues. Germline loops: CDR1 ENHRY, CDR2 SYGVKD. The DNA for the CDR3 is TGTGCCATCAGGGGGACTAGCGGGAGTAATGAGCAGTTCTTC. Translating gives CAIRGTSGSNEQFF.

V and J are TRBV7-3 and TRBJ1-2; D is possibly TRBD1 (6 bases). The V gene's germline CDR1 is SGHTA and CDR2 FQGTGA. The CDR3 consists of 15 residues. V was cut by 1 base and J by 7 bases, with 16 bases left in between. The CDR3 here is CASSLMAGKTGGYTF. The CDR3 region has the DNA TGTGCCAGCAGCTTAATGGCAGGGAAGACAGGTGGCTACACCTTC.

CDR3 protein: CASSPGGAASYEQYF. DNA for the CDR3: TGCGCCAGCAGCCCCGGCGGCGCGGCCTCCTACGAGCAGTACTTC. This chain joins TRBV5-1 and TRBJ2-7; D not resolved. V lost 4 bases to trimming and J lost 0 bases, with 14 bases between them. CDR1 is SGHRS and CDR2 is YFSETQ in the germline V gene. The CDR3 runs 15 residues.